Listed below are T cell receptor beta chains from one sample, sequenced in a study of cytomegalovirus exposure and HLA in healthy donors. Here immunoSEQ multiplex PCR was the method, and the copy in TCRdb shows in-frame clones only, minus some. Among about 130,000 clones listed, about 82% were seen once. The sequenced material came from PBMCs. Receptor source: a boy younger than 18 in good health and CMV-seronegative. The CDR3 runs from the conserved cysteine through the conserved F or W. A D gene is named only where the DNA matches it firmly. Not all rows give a size; the values are once, few, many and, for expanded clones, a class.

clone size: once; V gene: TRBV18; J gene: TRBJ2-5; D gene: TRBD2; CDR3 protein: CASSPGTSAAETQYF; CDR3 DNA: TGTGCCAGCTCACCAGGGACTAGCGCCGCGGAGACCCAGTACTTC
clone size: -; V gene: TRBV11-2; J gene: TRBJ2-7; D gene: -; CDR3 protein: CASSPASDEQYF; CDR3 DNA: TGTGCCAGCAGCCCTGCCTCAGACGAGCAGTACTTC
clone size: -; V gene: TRBV27; J gene: TRBJ2-3; D gene: -; CDR3 protein: CASSWGVTDTQYF; CDR3 DNA: TGTGCCAGCAGTTGGGGGGTCACAGATACGCAGTATTTT
clone size: -; V gene: TRBV5-6; J gene: TRBJ2-7; D gene: -; CDR3 protein: CASSLGGANEQYF; CDR3 DNA: TGTGCCAGCAGCTTAGGGGGAGCCAACGAGCAGTACTTC
clone size: few; V gene: TRBV29-1; J gene: TRBJ1-1; D gene: -; CDR3 protein: CSVDSGLRNTEAFF; CDR3 DNA: TGCAGCGTTGATTCTGGACTGAGGAACACTGAAGCTTTCTTT
clone size: once; V gene: TRBV6-6; J gene: TRBJ1-4; D gene: -; CDR3 protein: CASSYASGPGGEKLFF; CDR3 DNA: TGTGCCAGCAGTTACGCATCAGGACCGGGGGGTGAAAAACTGTTTTTT
clone size: -; V gene: TRBV25-1; J gene: TRBJ2-1; D gene: -; CDR3 protein: CASSDTVGAANEQFF; CDR3 DNA: TGTGCCAGCAGTGACACAGTGGGAGCAGCGAATGAGCAGTTCTTC
clone size: -; V gene: TRBV7-2; J gene: TRBJ1-1; D gene: -; CDR3 protein: CASSFSGSSNTEAFF; CDR3 DNA: TGTGCCAGCAGCTTCTCTGGCTCATCGAACACTGAAGCTTTCTTT
clone size: once; V gene: TRBV19; J gene: TRBJ1-5; D gene: TRBD1; CDR3 protein: CATKPTGTGDQPQHF; CDR3 DNA: TGTGCCACGAAACCGACCGGGACAGGGGATCAGCCCCAGCATTTT
clone size: -; V gene: TRBV6-6; J gene: TRBJ2-7; D gene: TRBD2; CDR3 protein: CASRTRPGLAGRQYF; CDR3 DNA: TGTGCCAGCAGGACTCGACCGGGACTAGCGGGACGGCAGTACTTC
clone size: -; V gene: TRBV15; J gene: TRBJ1-2; D gene: -; CDR3 protein: CGTPGGAPTNYGYTF; CDR3 DNA: TGTGGTACCCCCGGGGGGGCCCCCACTAACTATGGCTACACCTTC
clone size: -; V gene: TRBV4-3; J gene: TRBJ2-2; D gene: -; CDR3 protein: CASSQDPSGFDGELFF; CDR3 DNA: TGCGCCAGCAGCCAAGATCCGTCGGGGTTCGACGGGGAGCTGTTTTTT
clone size: few; V gene: TRBV6-5; J gene: TRBJ2-2; D gene: TRBD1; CDR3 protein: CASSPDRVAGELFF; CDR3 DNA: TGTGCCAGCAGTCCGGACAGGGTGGCCGGGGAGCTGTTTTTT
clone size: once; V gene: TRBV5-6; J gene: TRBJ2-3; D gene: TRBD1; CDR3 protein: CASSQLQGSSTDTQYF; CDR3 DNA: TGTGCCAGCAGCCAACTACAGGGGTCTAGCACAGATACGCAGTATTTT
clone size: -; V gene: TRBV4-2; J gene: TRBJ2-7; D gene: -; CDR3 protein: CASSQDLGSLISYEQYF; CDR3 DNA: TGTGCCAGCAGCCAAGATCTGGGCAGCCTGATTTCCTACGAGCAGTACTTC
clone size: -; V gene: TRBV6-1; J gene: TRBJ2-3; D gene: -; CDR3 protein: CASSELGSGSTDTQYF; CDR3 DNA: TGTGCCAGCAGTGAATTGGGTAGCGGATCCACAGATACGCAGTATTTT
clone size: once; V gene: TRBV7-2; J gene: TRBJ1-2; D gene: -; CDR3 protein: CASSPDSPFGYTF; CDR3 DNA: TGTGCCAGCAGCCCCGACTCCCCCTTTGGCTACACCTTC
clone size: -; V gene: TRBV18; J gene: TRBJ2-7; D gene: TRBD1; CDR3 protein: CASSPDRVREQYF; CDR3 DNA: TGTGCCAGCTCACCTGACAGGGTGCGGGAGCAGTACTTC
clone size: -; V gene: TRBV2; J gene: TRBJ1-5; D gene: TRBD1; CDR3 protein: CASSSDRPTFNQPQHF; CDR3 DNA: TGTGCCAGCAGTTCGGACAGGCCAACCTTTAATCAGCCCCAGCATTTT
clone size: -; V gene: TRBV19; J gene: TRBJ1-5; D gene: TRBD1; CDR3 protein: CASSIPTGVANQPQHF; CDR3 DNA: TGTGCCAGTAGTATCCCCACAGGGGTGGCAAATCAGCCCCAGCATTTT
clone size: -; V gene: TRBV11-2; J gene: TRBJ2-5; D gene: -; CDR3 protein: CASSFLRETQYF; CDR3 DNA: TGTGCCAGCAGCTTTCTCAGAGAGACCCAGTACTTC
clone size: -; V gene: TRBV4-2; J gene: TRBJ2-1; D gene: TRBD2; CDR3 protein: CASSPTSGSVDEQFF; CDR3 DNA: TGTGCCAGCAGCCCGACTAGCGGTTCGGTCGATGAGCAGTTCTTC
clone size: -; V gene: TRBV6-5; J gene: TRBJ2-7; D gene: -; CDR3 protein: CASSPRVPSYEQYF; CDR3 DNA: TGTGCCAGCAGTCCCCGGGTTCCGTCCTACGAGCAGTACTTC
clone size: few; V gene: TRBV6-1; J gene: TRBJ2-2; D gene: -; CDR3 protein: CASSVVGSNTGELFF; CDR3 DNA: TGTGCCAGCAGTGTTGTCGGTTCTAACACCGGGGAGCTGTTTTTT
clone size: few; V gene: TRBV7-2; J gene: TRBJ2-6; D gene: -; CDR3 protein: CASSPQGGGANVLTF; CDR3 DNA: TGTGCCAGCAGCCCGCAGGGTGGGGGGGCCAACGTCCTGACTTTC
clone size: few; V gene: TRBV4-1; J gene: TRBJ1-1; D gene: -; CDR3 protein: CASSQETTDTEAFF; CDR3 DNA: TGCGCCAGCAGCCAAGAAACGACAGACACTGAAGCTTTCTTT
clone size: -; V gene: TRBV4-1; J gene: TRBJ1-2; D gene: TRBD1; CDR3 protein: CASSLGQGAGYGYTF; CDR3 DNA: TGCGCCAGCAGCCTAGGACAGGGGGCAGGGTATGGCTACACCTTC
clone size: once; V gene: TRBV27; J gene: TRBJ1-1; D gene: -; CDR3 protein: CASSFRGMNTEAFF; CDR3 DNA: TGTGCCAGCAGTTTTCGAGGGATGAACACTGAAGCTTTCTTT
clone size: -; V gene: TRBV7-2; J gene: TRBJ2-7; D gene: -; CDR3 protein: CASSLVQEYEQYF; CDR3 DNA: TGTGCCAGCAGCCTCGTACAGGAGTACGAGCAGTACTTC
clone size: -; V gene: TRBV30; J gene: TRBJ2-1; D gene: -; CDR3 protein: CALAAGYNEQFF; CDR3 DNA: TGTGCCCTGGCGGCCGGCTACAATGAGCAGTTCTTC
clone size: -; V gene: TRBV12-5; J gene: TRBJ2-1; D gene: TRBD1; CDR3 protein: CASGWGTGRLNEQFF; CDR3 DNA: TGTGCTAGTGGTTGGGGGACAGGGAGGTTAAATGAGCAGTTCTTC
clone size: -; V gene: TRBV11-2; J gene: TRBJ1-3; D gene: -; CDR3 protein: CASSSGSSTGNTIYF; CDR3 DNA: TGTGCCAGCAGCTCTGGTTCCAGTACTGGAAACACCATATATTTT
clone size: -; V gene: TRBV19; J gene: TRBJ2-5; D gene: TRBD2; CDR3 protein: CASSNREAARETQYF; CDR3 DNA: TGTGCCAGTAGTAATCGGGAGGCCGCAAGAGAGACCCAGTACTTC
clone size: -; V gene: TRBV7-2; J gene: TRBJ1-5; D gene: -; CDR3 protein: CASSSQSNQPQHF; CDR3 DNA: TGTGCCAGCAGCTCCCAAAGCAATCAGCCCCAGCATTTT
clone size: once; V gene: TRBV9; J gene: TRBJ1-2; D gene: TRBD1; CDR3 protein: CASSVAPQGSGGYTF; CDR3 DNA: TGTGCCAGCAGCGTAGCCCCACAGGGGAGTGGCGGCTACACCTTC
clone size: -; V gene: TRBV4-1; J gene: TRBJ2-5; D gene: -; CDR3 protein: CASSQDRGQQETQYF; CDR3 DNA: TGCGCCAGCAGCCAAGATAGAGGGCAGCAAGAGACCCAGTACTTC
clone size: -; V gene: TRBV7-2; J gene: TRBJ2-7; D gene: TRBD2; CDR3 protein: CASSSVAGGSYEQYF; CDR3 DNA: TGTGCCAGCAGCTCCGTAGCGGGAGGGTCCTACGAGCAGTACTTC
clone size: -; V gene: TRBV6-5; J gene: TRBJ1-2; D gene: -; CDR3 protein: CASSSQGLRYGYTF; CDR3 DNA: TGTGCCAGCAGTTCTCAGGGTCTTCGGTATGGCTACACCTTC
clone size: once; V gene: TRBV2; J gene: TRBJ1-4; D gene: -; CDR3 protein: CASMEAWNEKLFF; CDR3 DNA: TGTGCCAGCATGGAGGCGTGGAATGAAAAACTGTTTTTT
clone size: few; V gene: TRBV5-4; J gene: TRBJ1-4; D gene: -; CDR3 protein: CASSLQTGIGEKLFF; CDR3 DNA: TGTGCCAGCAGCTTACAGACAGGTATAGGGGAAAAACTGTTTTTT
clone size: -; V gene: TRBV2; J gene: TRBJ2-1; D gene: -; CDR3 protein: CASTLAAGGGQFF; CDR3 DNA: TGTGCCAGCACCCTAGCGGCAGGTGGGGGCCAGTTCTTC